This T cell receptor beta chain was observed in a study of blood T cells in healthy people across ages. Next came a second PCR, run for roughly 6 to 11 cycles, which used a sample-barcoded 5' primer along with a J-beta primer mix. Via MiXCR, TCRdb re-called the 5' RACE reads, giving one row per CDR3 protein. The sample contains 850,000 or so distinct CDR3 sequences, roughly 26% of which appear only once. The CDR3 contains 15 residues. Germline V gives CDR1 SGHTA, CDR2 FQGNSA. V gave up 1 base and J gave up 1 base, with 10 bases separating them. The source is an elderly woman in good health. This chain links TRBV7-2 with TRBJ1-1, with D hard to call. Specimen: blood. The DNA for the CDR3 is TGTACCAGCAGCTTAGGCCCGGTCGGGAACACTGAAGCTTTCTTT. Translating gives CTSSLGPVGNTEAFF.